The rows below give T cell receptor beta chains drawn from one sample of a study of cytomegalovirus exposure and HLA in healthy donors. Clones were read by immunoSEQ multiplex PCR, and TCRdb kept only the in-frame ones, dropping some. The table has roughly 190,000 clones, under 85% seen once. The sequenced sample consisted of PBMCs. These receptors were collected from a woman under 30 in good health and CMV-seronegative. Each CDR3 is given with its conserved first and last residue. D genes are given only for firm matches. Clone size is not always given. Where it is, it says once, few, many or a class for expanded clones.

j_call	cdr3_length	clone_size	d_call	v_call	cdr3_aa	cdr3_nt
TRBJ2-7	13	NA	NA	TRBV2	CASSVQGTYEQYF	TGTGCCAGCAGTGTTCAGGGCACCTACGAGCAGTACTTC
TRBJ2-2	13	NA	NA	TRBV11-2	CASSLLAAGELFF	TGTGCCAGCAGCTTACTGGCGGCCGGGGAGCTGTTTTTT
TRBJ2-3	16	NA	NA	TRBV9	CASSVGRGASTDTQYF	TGTGCCAGCAGCGTAGGTCGGGGGGCAAGCACAGATACGCAGTATTTT
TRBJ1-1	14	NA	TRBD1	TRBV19	CASSITPGGTEAFF	TGTGCCAGTAGTATAACTCCAGGGGGGACTGAAGCTTTCTTT
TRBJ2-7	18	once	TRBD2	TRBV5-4	CASRLVFWRGGHRYEQYF	TGTGCCAGCAGGTTGGTATTCTGGCGGGGGGGCCACCGTTACGAGCAGTACTTC
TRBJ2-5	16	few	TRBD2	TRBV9	CASSGGLAGGWETQYF	TGTGCCAGCAGCGGGGGACTAGCGGGGGGTTGGGAGACCCAGTACTTC
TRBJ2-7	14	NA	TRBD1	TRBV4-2	CASSQTGASYEQYF	TGTGCCAGCAGCCAGACAGGGGCCTCCTACGAGCAGTACTTC
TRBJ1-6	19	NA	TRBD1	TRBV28	CASLLSPRQGGSYNSPLHF	TGTGCCAGCCTTCTTTCCCCGAGACAGGGAGGATCCTATAATTCACCCCTCCACTTT
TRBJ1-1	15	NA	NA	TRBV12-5	CASGSGRGVNTEAFF	TGTGCTAGTGGTTCCGGTCGGGGGGTAAACACTGAAGCTTTCTTT
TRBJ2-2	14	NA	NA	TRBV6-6	CASSPGGRPGELFF	TGTGCCAGCAGCCCGGGGGGCCGGCCCGGGGAGCTGTTTTTT
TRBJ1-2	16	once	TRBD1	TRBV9	CASSVFSGQGNYGYTF	TGTGCCAGCAGCGTATTTAGTGGACAGGGGAACTATGGCTACACCTTC
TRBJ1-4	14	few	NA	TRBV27	CASRMPGYGEKLFF	TGTGCCAGCAGAATGCCCGGGTATGGAGAAAAACTGTTTTTT
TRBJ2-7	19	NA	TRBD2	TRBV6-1	CASSERDRTRRGGSYEQYF	TGTGCCAGCAGTGAACGGGACCGAACAAGACGGGGGGGCTCCTACGAGCAGTACTTC
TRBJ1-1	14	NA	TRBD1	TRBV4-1	CASSHGTENTEAFF	TGCGCCAGCAGCCATGGGACAGAAAACACTGAAGCTTTCTTT
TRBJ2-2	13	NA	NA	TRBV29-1	CSARTDNTGELFF	TGCAGCGCACGGACAGACAACACCGGGGAGCTGTTTTTT
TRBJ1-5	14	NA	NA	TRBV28	CASSFDGGNQPQHF	TGTGCCAGCAGTTTCGACGGGGGCAATCAGCCCCAGCATTTT
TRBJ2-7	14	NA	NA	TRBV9	CASSVVGTSDEQYF	TGTGCCAGCAGCGTAGTTGGGACATCCGACGAGCAGTACTTC
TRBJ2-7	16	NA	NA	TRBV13	CASSQINQGASYEQYF	TGTGCCAGCAGCCAGATAAACCAGGGCGCCTCCTACGAGCAGTACTTC
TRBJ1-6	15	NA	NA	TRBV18	CASSPPGRDVSPLHF	TGTGCCAGCTCACCACCGGGCAGGGATGTTTCACCCCTCCACTTT
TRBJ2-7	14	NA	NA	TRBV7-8	CASSLRQGRYEQYF	TGTGCCAGCAGCTTGAGGCAGGGGCGGTACGAGCAGTACTTC
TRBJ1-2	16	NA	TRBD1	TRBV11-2	CASSSVRQGRDYGYTF	TGTGCCAGCAGCTCCGTAAGACAGGGGCGAGACTATGGCTACACCTTC
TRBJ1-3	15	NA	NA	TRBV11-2	CASSLHADSGNTIYF	TGTGCCAGCAGCTTGCATGCAGACTCTGGAAACACCATATATTTT
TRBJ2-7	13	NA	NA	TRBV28	CASSFLVGREVYF	TGTGCCAGCAGTTTCTTGGTGGGCAGGGAGGTGTACTTC
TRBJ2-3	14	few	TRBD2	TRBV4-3	CASSQGLAADTQYF	TGCGCCAGCAGCCAAGGACTAGCGGCAGATACGCAGTATTTT
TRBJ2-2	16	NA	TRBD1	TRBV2	CASSYTGGLNTGELFF	TGTGCCAGCAGTTATACAGGGGGCCTGAACACCGGGGAGCTGTTTTTT
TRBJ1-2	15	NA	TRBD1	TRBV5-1	CASNGQGKDNYGYTF	TGCGCCAGCAACGGACAGGGGAAAGACAACTATGGCTACACCTTC
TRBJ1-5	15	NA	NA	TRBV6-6	CASSQPGPRGQPQHF	TGTGCCAGCAGCCAACCGGGACCCAGGGGCCAGCCCCAGCATTTT
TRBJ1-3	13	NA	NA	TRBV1	CTSSQDRGNTIYF	TGCACCAGCAGCCAAGATCGTGGAAACACCATATATTTT
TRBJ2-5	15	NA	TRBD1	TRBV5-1	CASSYGQGVGETQYF	TGCGCCAGCAGTTACGGACAGGGTGTAGGAGAGACCCAGTACTTC
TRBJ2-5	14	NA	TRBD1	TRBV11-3	CASSPRQGSGTQYF	TGTGCCAGCAGCCCGCGACAGGGATCGGGGACCCAGTACTTC
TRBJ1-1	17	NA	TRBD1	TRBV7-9	CASSLSAGTGMNTEAFF	TGTGCCAGCAGCTTAAGTGCCGGGACAGGGATGAACACTGAAGCTTTCTTT
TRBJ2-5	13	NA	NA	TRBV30	CAWNQGGPETQYF	TGTGCCTGGAACCAGGGGGGTCCAGAGACCCAGTACTTC
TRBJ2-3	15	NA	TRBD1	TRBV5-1	CASSLFGQGADTQYF	TGCGCCAGCAGCTTGTTTGGACAGGGGGCAGATACGCAGTATTTT
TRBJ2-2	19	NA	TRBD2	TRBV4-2	CASSQVLAGVSSNTGELFF	TGTGCCAGCAGCCAAGTCCTAGCGGGAGTTTCTTCGAACACCGGGGAGCTGTTTTTT
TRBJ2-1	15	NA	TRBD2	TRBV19	CASRGGLAEYNEQFF	TGTGCCAGTAGGGGAGGACTAGCGGAATACAATGAGCAGTTCTTC
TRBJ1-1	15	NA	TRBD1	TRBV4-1	CASSHQSQGAPEAFF	TGCGCCAGCAGCCATCAGTCACAGGGGGCCCCTGAAGCTTTCTTT
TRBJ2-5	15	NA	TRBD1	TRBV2	CASSRGQGVRETQYF	TGTGCCAGCAGCAGGGGACAGGGGGTACGAGAGACCCAGTACTTC
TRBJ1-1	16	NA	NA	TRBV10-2	CASSAIGRGLTDEAFF	TGCGCCAGCAGTGCGATAGGTCGGGGGTTGACTGATGAAGCTTTCTTT
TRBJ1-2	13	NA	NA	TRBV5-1	CASSLSLGAGYTF	TGCGCCAGCAGCTTGTCCCTTGGTGCGGGCTACACCTTC
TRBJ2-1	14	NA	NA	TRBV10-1	CASSEEGLNNEQFF	TGCGCCAGCAGTGAGGAGGGCCTCAACAATGAGCAGTTCTTC
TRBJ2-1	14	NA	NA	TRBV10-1	CASSESFSRGEQFF	TGCGCCAGCAGTGAGTCTTTTTCGCGGGGCGAGCAGTTCTTC
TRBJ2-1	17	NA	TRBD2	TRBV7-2	CASSLARVGLAFNEQFF	TGTGCCAGCAGCTTAGCGCGGGTGGGACTAGCCTTCAATGAGCAGTTCTTC
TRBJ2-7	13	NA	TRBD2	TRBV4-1	CASSQAGGPEQYF	TGCGCCAGCAGCCAGGCGGGGGGGCCCGAGCAGTACTTC
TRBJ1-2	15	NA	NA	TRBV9	CASSVGQVNNYGYTF	TGTGCCAGCAGCGTAGGGCAGGTCAATAACTATGGCTACACCTTC
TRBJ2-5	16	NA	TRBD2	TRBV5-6	CASSRGTSGYQETQYF	TGTGCCAGCAGCCGAGGGACTAGCGGTTACCAAGAGACCCAGTACTTC
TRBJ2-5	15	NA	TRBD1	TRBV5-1	CASSATTGSAETQYF	TGCGCCAGCAGCGCTACGACAGGGAGCGCCGAGACCCAGTACTTC
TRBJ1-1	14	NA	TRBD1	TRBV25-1	CASSPRQGHTEAFF	TGTGCCAGCAGCCCCCGACAGGGGCACACTGAAGCTTTCTTT
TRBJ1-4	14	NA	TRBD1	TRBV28	CASRGTGDGEKLFF	TGTGCCAGCAGGGGGACAGGGGATGGGGAAAAACTGTTTTTT
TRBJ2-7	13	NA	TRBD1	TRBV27	CASSGDSTYEQYF	TGTGCCAGCAGTGGGGACAGTACCTACGAGCAGTACTTC
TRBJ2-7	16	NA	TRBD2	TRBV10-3	CAISESRLAGSYEQYF	TGTGCCATCAGTGAGTCCCGGCTAGCGGGAAGCTACGAGCAGTACTTC
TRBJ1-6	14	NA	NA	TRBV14	CASSVRTENSPLHF	TGTGCCAGCAGCGTGAGGACAGAAAATTCACCCCTCCACTTT
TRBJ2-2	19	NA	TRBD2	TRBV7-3	CASSLRGEPGRMNTGELFF	TGTGCCAGCAGCTTACGGGGGGAACCGGGACGGATGAACACCGGGGAGCTGTTTTTT
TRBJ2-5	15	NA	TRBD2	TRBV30	CAWAGLAGPGETQYF	TGTGCCTGGGCAGGACTAGCGGGCCCCGGAGAGACCCAGTACTTC
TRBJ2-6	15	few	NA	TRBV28	CASKSQGSGANVLTF	TGTGCCAGCAAAAGTCAGGGGTCTGGGGCCAACGTCCTGACTTTC
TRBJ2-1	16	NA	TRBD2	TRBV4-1	CASSQEGAGPGYEQFF	TGCGCCAGCAGCCAAGAAGGAGCGGGGCCAGGCTATGAGCAGTTCTTC
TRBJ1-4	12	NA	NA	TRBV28	CASSSQSLKLFF	TGTGCCAGCAGTTCCCAGTCCCTTAAACTGTTTTTT
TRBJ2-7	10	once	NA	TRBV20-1	CSARESEQYF	TGCAGTGCCCGGGAGAGCGAGCAGTACTTC
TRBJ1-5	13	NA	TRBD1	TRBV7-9	CSSSSGQGAPQHF	TGTTCCAGCAGCTCGGGACAGGGTGCGCCCCAGCATTTT